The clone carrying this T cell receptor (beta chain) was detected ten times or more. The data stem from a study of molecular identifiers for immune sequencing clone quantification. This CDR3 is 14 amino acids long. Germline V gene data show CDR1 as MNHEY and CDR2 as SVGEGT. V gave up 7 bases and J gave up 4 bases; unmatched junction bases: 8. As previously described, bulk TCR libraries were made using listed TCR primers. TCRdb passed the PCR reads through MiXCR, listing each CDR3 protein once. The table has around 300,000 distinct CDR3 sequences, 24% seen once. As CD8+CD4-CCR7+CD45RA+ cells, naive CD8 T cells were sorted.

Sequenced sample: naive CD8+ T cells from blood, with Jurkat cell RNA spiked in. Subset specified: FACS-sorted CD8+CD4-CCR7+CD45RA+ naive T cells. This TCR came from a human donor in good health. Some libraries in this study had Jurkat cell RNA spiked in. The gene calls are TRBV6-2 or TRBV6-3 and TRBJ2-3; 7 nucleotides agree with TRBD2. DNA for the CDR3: TGTGCCAGCATGGCGGGAGACGGGTCAGATACGCAGTATTTT. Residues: CASMAGDGSDTQYF.